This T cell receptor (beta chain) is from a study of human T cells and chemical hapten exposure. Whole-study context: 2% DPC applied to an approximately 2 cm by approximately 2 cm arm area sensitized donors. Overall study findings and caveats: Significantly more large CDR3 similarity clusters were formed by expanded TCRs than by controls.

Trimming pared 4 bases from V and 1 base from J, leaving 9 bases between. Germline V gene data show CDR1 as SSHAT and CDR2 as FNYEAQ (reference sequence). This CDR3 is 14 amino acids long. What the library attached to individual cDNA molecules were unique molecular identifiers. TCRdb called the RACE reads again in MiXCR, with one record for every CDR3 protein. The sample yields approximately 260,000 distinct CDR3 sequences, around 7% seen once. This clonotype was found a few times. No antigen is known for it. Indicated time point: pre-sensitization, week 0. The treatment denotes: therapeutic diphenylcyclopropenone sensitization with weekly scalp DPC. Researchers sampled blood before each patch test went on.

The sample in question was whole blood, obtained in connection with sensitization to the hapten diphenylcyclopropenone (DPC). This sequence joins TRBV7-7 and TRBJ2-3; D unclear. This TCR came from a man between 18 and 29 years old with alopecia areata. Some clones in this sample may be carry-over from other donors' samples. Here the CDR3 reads CASSYSRRTDTQYF. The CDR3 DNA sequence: TGTGCCAGCAGCTACTCTCGTCGCACAGATACGCAGTATTTT.